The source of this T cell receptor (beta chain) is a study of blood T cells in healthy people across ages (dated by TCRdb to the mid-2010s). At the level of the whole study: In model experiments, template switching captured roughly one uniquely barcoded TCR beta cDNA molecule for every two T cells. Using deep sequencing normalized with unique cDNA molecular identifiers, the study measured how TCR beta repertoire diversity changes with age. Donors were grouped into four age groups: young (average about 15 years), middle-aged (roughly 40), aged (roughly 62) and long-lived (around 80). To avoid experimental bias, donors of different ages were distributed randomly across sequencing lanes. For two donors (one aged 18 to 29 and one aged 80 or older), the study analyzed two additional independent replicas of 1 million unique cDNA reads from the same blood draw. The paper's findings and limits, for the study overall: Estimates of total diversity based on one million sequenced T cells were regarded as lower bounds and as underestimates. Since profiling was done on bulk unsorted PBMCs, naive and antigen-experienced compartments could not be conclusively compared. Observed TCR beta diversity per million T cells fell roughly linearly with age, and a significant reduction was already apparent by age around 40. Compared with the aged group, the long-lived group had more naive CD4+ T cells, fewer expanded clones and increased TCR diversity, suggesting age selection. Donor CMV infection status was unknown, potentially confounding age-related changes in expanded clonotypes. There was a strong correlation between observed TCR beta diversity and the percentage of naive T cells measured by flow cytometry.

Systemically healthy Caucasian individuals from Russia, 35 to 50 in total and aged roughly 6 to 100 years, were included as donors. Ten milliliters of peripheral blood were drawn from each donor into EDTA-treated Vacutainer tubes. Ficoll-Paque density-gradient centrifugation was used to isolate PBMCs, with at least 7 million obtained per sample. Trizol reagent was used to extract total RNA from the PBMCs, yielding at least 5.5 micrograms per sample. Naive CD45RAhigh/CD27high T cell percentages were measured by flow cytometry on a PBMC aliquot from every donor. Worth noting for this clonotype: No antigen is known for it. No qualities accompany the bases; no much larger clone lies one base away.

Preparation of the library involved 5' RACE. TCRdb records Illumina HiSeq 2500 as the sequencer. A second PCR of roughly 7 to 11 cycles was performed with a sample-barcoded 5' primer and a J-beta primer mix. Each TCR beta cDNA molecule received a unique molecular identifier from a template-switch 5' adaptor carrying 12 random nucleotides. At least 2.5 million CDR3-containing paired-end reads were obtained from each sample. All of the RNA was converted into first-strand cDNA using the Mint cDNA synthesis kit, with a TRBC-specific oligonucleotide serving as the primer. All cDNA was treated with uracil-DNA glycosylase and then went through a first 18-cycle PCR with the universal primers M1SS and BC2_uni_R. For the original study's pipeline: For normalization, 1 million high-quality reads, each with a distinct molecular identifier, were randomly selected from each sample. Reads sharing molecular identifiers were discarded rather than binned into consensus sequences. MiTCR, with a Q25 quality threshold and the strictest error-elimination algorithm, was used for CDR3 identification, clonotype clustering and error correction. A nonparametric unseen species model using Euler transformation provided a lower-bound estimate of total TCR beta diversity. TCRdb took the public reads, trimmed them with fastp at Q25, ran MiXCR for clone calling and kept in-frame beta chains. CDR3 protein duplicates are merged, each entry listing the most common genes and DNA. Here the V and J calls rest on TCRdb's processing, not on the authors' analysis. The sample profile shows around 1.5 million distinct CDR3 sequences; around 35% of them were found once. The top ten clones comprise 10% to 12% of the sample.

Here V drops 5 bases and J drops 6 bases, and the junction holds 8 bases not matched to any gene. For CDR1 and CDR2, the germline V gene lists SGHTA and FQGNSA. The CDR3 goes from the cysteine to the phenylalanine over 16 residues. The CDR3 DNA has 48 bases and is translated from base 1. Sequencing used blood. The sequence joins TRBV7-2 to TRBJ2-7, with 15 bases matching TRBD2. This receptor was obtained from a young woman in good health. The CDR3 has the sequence CASSPGLAGGLAEQYF. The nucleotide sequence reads TGTGCCAGCAGCCCTGGACTAGCGGGGGGGTTAGCCGAGCAGTACTTC.